The present T cell receptor beta chain was sequenced within a study of a mutant IDH1 vaccine in newly diagnosed glioma. Study background: Vaccines began 4-6 weeks after radiotherapy alone, or with temozolomide cycles.

As to this clone: Its matching antigen is unknown.

Measured with immunoSEQ multiplex PCR; TCRdb has only the in-frame clones, and not every one. Here the sample spans 30,000 or so clones, approximately 78% being singletons. Time point meaning: week 35, safety follow-up. The study gave 300 ug of mutant IDH1 20-mer peptide per vaccine dose, with topical imiquimod. Germline V gene data show CDR1 as LNHDA and CDR2 as SQIVND (reference sequence). CDR3 size: 15 residues. Trimming stripped 5 bases from V and 2 bases from J, with 15 bases between. Sequencing used PBMCs, obtained from a glioma patient whose treatment included an IDH1 peptide vaccine. The clonotype originates from a woman aged 18-29 years with glioma. The chain carries TRBV19 and TRBJ1-2; perhaps TRBD1 as D (6 bases). The CDR3 is CASSDQQGLNYGYTF. The CDR3, as DNA: TGTGCCAGTAGTGACCAACAGGGACTAAACTATGGCTACACCTTC. Full variable domain (outside the CDR3, taken from reference TRBV19 and TRBJ1-2): DGGITQSPKYLFRKEGQNVTLSCEQNLNHDAMYWYRQDPGQGLRLIYYSQIVNDFQKGDIAEGYSVSREKKESFPLTVTSAQKNPTAFYLCASSDQQGLNYGYTFGSGTRLTVV.